This T cell receptor (beta chain) was captured in a study of blood T cells in healthy people across ages. Overall study results and limits: More naive CD4+ cells and higher diversity were found in long-lived than in aged donors.

Only one count was recorded for this clonotype. The target antigen is unknown. With each sample, at least 6 micrograms of total RNA were extracted. V dropped 2 bases and J dropped 4 bases, with 18 bases sitting between them. Germline V gene sequence: CDR1 SGHDT, CDR2 YYEEEE. CDR3 size: 17 residues. PCR was performed a second time for about 7 to 12 cycles using a sample-barcoded 5' primer and a J-beta primer mix. The yield of each sample was at least 2.5 million CDR3-containing paired-end reads. MiXCR was run by TCRdb on the 5' RACE reads, yielding one entry per CDR3 protein. The table records more than 800,000 distinct CDR3 sequences, 35% to 55% of them present only once.

The sequence derives from a woman aged 60 to 75 in good health. The sequenced material came from blood. The chain is built from TRBV5-6 and TRBJ2-2, with D possibly matching TRBD2 (5 bases). The CDR3 DNA sequence: TGTGCCAGCAGCTTTCAACCGGCGAGGACTCTCACCGGGGAGCTGTTTTTT. It codes for CASSFQPARTLTGELFF.